The rows below give T cell receptor beta chains drawn from one sample of a study of beta chain features in type 1 diabetes. Produced via immunoSEQ multiplex PCR; TCRdb's table is partial and in-frame only. Of more than 100,000 clones in the sample, around 10% were seen once. Sequencing input: central memory CD4+ T cells from blood. Source of these receptors: a man aged 30 to 39 with type 1 diabetes. CDR3s include the opening cysteine and the closing phenylalanine or tryptophan. Fields, in order: CDR3 protein, CDR3 DNA, D gene, J gene, clone size, V gene. A D gene is named only where the DNA matches it firmly. Expanded clones get a size class; other rows say once, few or many, or leave the size out.

CASSLWQGTRRLTF TGTGCCAGCAGTTTATGGCAGGGGACGCGAAGGCTAACCTTC . TRBJ1-2 few TRBV28
CASSDQGPQETQYF TGTGCCAGCAGCGATCAGGGGCCACAAGAGACCCAGTACTTC . TRBJ2-5 few TRBV7-2
CSVDRRGADGYTF TGCAGCGTTGATCGGCGGGGGGCGGATGGCTACACCTTC . TRBJ1-2 . TRBV29-1
CASSQSFTKSSYNEQFF TGCGCCAGCAGCCAAAGTTTTACCAAGAGCTCCTACAATGAGCAGTTCTTC . TRBJ2-1 many TRBV4-1
CASSSGLASPYEQYF TGTGCCAGCAGCTCGGGACTAGCGAGCCCCTACGAGCAGTACTTC TRBD2 TRBJ2-7 few TRBV11-2
CASSPGDRGRHEQFF TGTGCCAGCAGCCCAGGGGACAGGGGGCGCCATGAGCAGTTCTTC TRBD1 TRBJ2-1 few TRBV4-2
CSVGVQGLRQFF TGCAGCGTTGGAGTACAGGGTCTTAGGCAGTTCTTC . TRBJ2-1 few TRBV29-1
CASSEGTLYGYTF TGTGCCAGCAGTGAAGGGACACTCTATGGCTACACCTTC . TRBJ1-2 . TRBV2
CASSVVPGGPNEQYF TGTGCCAGCAGCGTAGTGCCCGGGGGGCCTAACGAGCAGTACTTC . TRBJ2-7 few TRBV9
CASSLGQEKEKLFF TGCGCCAGCAGCTTGGGACAGGAAAAGGAAAAACTGTTTTTT . TRBJ1-4 few TRBV5-1
CASSQDTYGYTF TGTGCCAGCAGTCAGGACACTTATGGCTACACCTTC . TRBJ1-2 . TRBV7-2
CASSPPGLISYNEQFF TGTGCCAGCAGTCCACCGGGACTAATATCCTACAATGAGCAGTTCTTC TRBD2 TRBJ2-1 many TRBV7-9
CASSQGGSAEAFF TGTGCCAGCAGCCAAGGAGGGTCCGCTGAAGCTTTCTTT . TRBJ1-1 . TRBV7-8
CASTRTGMDNSPLHF TGCGCCAGCACCCGGACAGGGATGGATAATTCACCCCTCCACTTT TRBD1 TRBJ1-6 few TRBV5-1
CASSLELAGANTYNEQFF TGTGCCAGCAGCTTGGAACTAGCGGGGGCCAACACCTACAATGAGCAGTTCTTC TRBD2 TRBJ2-1 . TRBV5-4
CATRDTTDEQYF TGTGCCACCCGGGACACGACCGACGAGCAGTACTTC . TRBJ2-7 . TRBV6-6
CASSLFSGNTEAFF TGTGCCAGCAGCTTATTTTCAGGGAACACTGAAGCTTTCTTT . TRBJ1-1 few TRBV11-1
CASSLEGTENEQYF TGTGCCAGCAGCTTAGAAGGGACAGAGAACGAGCAGTACTTC TRBD1 TRBJ2-7 few TRBV7-2
CASRVGQSYEQYF TGTGCCAGCAGGGTGGGACAGTCCTACGAGCAGTACTTC TRBD1 TRBJ2-7 . TRBV6-5
CASSEEAGEYF TGTGCCAGCAGTGAAGAAGCGGGGGAGTACTTC TRBD2 TRBJ2-5 few TRBV2
CASSADSYTYEQYF TGTGCCAGCAGCGCAGACAGTTATACCTACGAGCAGTACTTC . TRBJ2-7 few TRBV7-9
CASSGLAGVGNEQFF TGCGCCAGCAGCGGACTAGCGGGGGTGGGCAATGAGCAGTTCTTC TRBD2 TRBJ2-1 few TRBV4-1
CASSTGLAGITDTQYF TGTGCCAGCAGCACGGGACTAGCGGGTATCACAGATACGCAGTATTTT TRBD2 TRBJ2-3 . TRBV11-1
CASSPAGGPYEQYF TGTGCCAGCAGCCCAGCGGGAGGGCCCTACGAGCAGTACTTC TRBD2 TRBJ2-7 many TRBV14
CASTGGAHEQFF TGTGCCAGCACCGGGGGGGCACATGAGCAGTTCTTC TRBD2 TRBJ2-1 few TRBV30
CASSRDRNYGYTF TGTGCCAGCAGCCGTGACAGAAACTATGGCTACACCTTC . TRBJ1-2 . TRBV11-2
CSADRNYNEQFF TGCAGCGCAGACAGAAACTACAATGAGCAGTTCTTC . TRBJ2-1 . TRBV29-1
CASSEPGGVLDEAFF TGTGCCAGCAGTGAACCGGGAGGGGTCTTGGATGAAGCTTTCTTT . TRBJ1-1 few TRBV2
CSVGTSTEAFF TGCAGCGTCGGGACATCCACTGAAGCTTTCTTT . TRBJ1-1 . TRBV29-1
CASSLVGGKNIQYF TGTGCCAGCAGCTTGGTCGGTGGCAAAAACATTCAGTACTTC . TRBJ2-4 few TRBV5-6
CASSPTERRGPSNPTNEKLFF TGTGCCAGCTCGCCGACCGAACGTAGGGGTCCATCTAACCCAACTAATGAAAAACTGTTTTTT . TRBJ1-4 few TRBV18
CASSGLAGEQYF TGTGCCAGCAGTGGACTAGCGGGCGAGCAGTACTTC TRBD2 TRBJ2-7 . TRBV2
CASSVNSGDLEAFF TGTGCCAGCAGCGTCAACAGCGGGGACCTTGAAGCTTTCTTT . TRBJ1-1 many TRBV9
CASSGVRGAARGYTF TGTGCCAGCTCCGGGGTCCGGGGGGCGGCGAGAGGCTACACCTTC . TRBJ1-2 few TRBV28
CAWSVNSYGYTF TGTGCCTGGAGTGTGAACAGCTATGGCTACACCTTC . TRBJ1-2 . TRBV30
CASSPQGPSNTGELFF TGTGCCAGCAGCCCTCAGGGGCCTTCGAACACCGGGGAGCTGTTTTTT . TRBJ2-2 few TRBV7-2
CASTPRRSNSPLHF TGTGCCAGCACCCCCAGGAGGTCTAATTCACCCCTCCACTTT . TRBJ1-6 . TRBV28
CASSMGQGASEAFF TGTGCCAGCAGCATGGGACAGGGGGCCAGTGAAGCTTTCTTT TRBD1 TRBJ1-1 . TRBV9
CASSQSDRVSYNSPLHF TGCGCCAGCAGCCAATCCGACAGGGTCTCCTATAATTCACCCCTCCACTTT TRBD1 TRBJ1-6 few TRBV4-3
CAISEPGNYGYTF TGTGCCATCAGTGAACCGGGGAACTATGGCTACACCTTC . TRBJ1-2 few TRBV10-3
CATSRDMGPYGYTF TGTGCCACCAGCAGAGATATGGGGCCCTATGGCTACACCTTC . TRBJ1-2 few TRBV15
CASSPGLGADTQYF TGTGCCAGCAGTCCCGGACTAGGTGCAGATACGCAGTATTTT TRBD2 TRBJ2-3 few TRBV6-1
CASSPGQRGNQPQHF TGTGCCAGCAGCCCAGGCCAGAGAGGCAATCAGCCCCAGCATTTT . TRBJ1-5 many TRBV28
CASTRNRGGETQYF TGTGCCAGCACGAGGAACAGGGGGGGAGAGACCCAGTACTTC . TRBJ2-5 few TRBV28
CASSSPPGQATDTQYF TGTGCCAGCAGCTCCCCTCCGGGACAGGCGACAGATACGCAGTATTTT TRBD1 TRBJ2-3 few TRBV7-9
CASSYSSGSNQPQHF TGTGCCAGCAGTTACTCCTCCGGGAGCAATCAGCCCCAGCATTTT . TRBJ1-5 . TRBV6-5
CASSPGDSRLETQYF TGTGCCAGCAGCCCGGGGGACAGCCGTCTTGAGACCCAGTACTTC . TRBJ2-5 many TRBV5-6
CAWGTGPEQYF TGTGCCTGGGGTACAGGGCCCGAGCAGTACTTC . TRBJ2-7 few TRBV30
CSVEPSDSLYGYTF TGCAGCGTTGAACCAAGCGACAGTCTCTATGGCTACACCTTC . TRBJ1-2 . TRBV29-1
CASSLGGAINSPLHF TGTGCCAGCAGTTTAGGAGGGGCCATCAATTCACCCCTCCACTTT . TRBJ1-6 few TRBV28
CAWSRDLALFTDTQYF TGTGCCTGGAGTCGAGACCTAGCCCTCTTCACAGATACGCAGTATTTT . TRBJ2-3 few TRBV30
CASSFEDEQFF TGTGCCAGCAGCTTCGAGGATGAGCAGTTCTTC . TRBJ2-1 . TRBV5-4